The rows below give T cell receptor beta chains drawn from one sample of a study of CD8 T cells in Susac syndrome. TCRdb reprocessed the immunoSEQ multiplex PCR reads with MiXCR, giving one entry per CDR3 protein. The sample holds 140,000 or so distinct CDR3 sequences, approximately 94% seen once. The material sequenced was CD4+ T cells from PBMCs. The receptors derive from a human donor with Susac syndrome. The CDR3 runs from the conserved cysteine through the conserved F or W. D genes are given only for firm matches.

D: NA; J: TRBJ1-3; V: TRBV29-1; CDR3: CSVEQGGNTIYF; DNA: TGCAGCGTTGAACAGGGAGGAAACACCATATATTTT
D: NA; J: TRBJ2-5; V: TRBV5-6; CDR3: CASSLRLFGPVREAQYF; DNA: TGTGCCAGCAGCCTCCGCCTGTTTGGCCCTGTCAGGGAGGCCCAGTACTTC
D: NA; J: TRBJ2-3; V: TRBV9; CDR3: CASSVEEADLLYF; DNA: TGTGCCAGCAGCGTAGAGGAAGCGGACCTGCTGTATTTT
D: NA; J: TRBJ1-5; V: TRBV3-1; CDR3: CASSQDGQPQHF; DNA: TGTGCCAGCAGCCAAGACGGGCAGCCCCAGCATTTT
D: NA; J: TRBJ1-1; V: TRBV21-1; CDR3: CASSNKTNPAEAFF; DNA: TGTGCCAGCAGCAATAAGACTAACCCCGCTGAAGCTTTCTTT
D: TRBD2; J: TRBJ2-5; V: TRBV20-1; CDR3: CSAFWGRGQETQYF; DNA: TGCAGTGCGTTCTGGGGGAGGGGCCAAGAGACCCAGTACTTC
D: TRBD1; J: TRBJ2-2; V: TRBV29-1; CDR3: CSVAQGATTTGELFF; DNA: TGCAGCGTTGCACAGGGGGCGACGACTACCGGGGAGCTGTTTTTT
D: NA; J: TRBJ1-1; V: TRBV3-1; CDR3: CASLGQTNTEAFF; DNA: TGTGCCAGTCTTGGACAGACGAACACTGAAGCTTTCTTT
D: NA; J: TRBJ1-6; V: TRBV20-1; CDR3: CSASGRSEVSPLHF; DNA: TGCAGTGCTAGCGGTCGCTCCGAGGTTTCACCCCTCCACTTT
D: NA; J: TRBJ1-1; V: TRBV9; CDR3: CASSVVPAMNTEAFF; DNA: TGTGCCAGCAGCGTAGTTCCGGCCATGAACACTGAAGCTTTCTTT
D: NA; J: TRBJ1-4; V: TRBV4-1; CDR3: CASSQATSEKLFF; DNA: TGCGCCAGCAGCCAAGCGACTAGCGAAAAACTGTTTTTT
D: TRBD2; J: TRBJ2-3; V: TRBV20-1; CDR3: CSAKSGGSTDTQYF; DNA: TGCAGTGCAAAGAGCGGGGGGAGCACAGATACGCAGTATTTT
D: NA; J: TRBJ2-1; V: TRBV5-1; CDR3: CASSLGYQFNEQFF; DNA: TGCGCCAGCAGCTTGGGGTACCAATTCAATGAGCAGTTCTTC
D: TRBD2; J: TRBJ2-2; V: TRBV19; CDR3: CASRGGRATGELFF; DNA: TGTGCCAGTCGAGGCGGGAGGGCCACCGGGGAGCTGTTTTTT
D: NA; J: TRBJ2-3; V: TRBV28; CDR3: CASSPAGRTDTQYF; DNA: TGTGCCAGCAGCCCCGCGGGAAGAACAGATACGCAGTATTTT
D: TRBD2; J: TRBJ2-7; V: TRBV2; CDR3: CASVGTIRPHEQYF; DNA: TGTGCCAGCGTTGGGACTATACGGCCCCACGAGCAGTACTTC
D: NA; J: TRBJ2-1; V: TRBV20-1; CDR3: CSARVGAALNNEQFF; DNA: TGCAGTGCTAGAGTCGGGGCGGCACTAAACAATGAGCAGTTCTTC
D: NA; J: TRBJ2-1; V: TRBV5-4; CDR3: CASIGGNNEQFF; DNA: TGTGCCAGCATTGGCGGTAACAATGAGCAGTTCTTC
D: NA; J: TRBJ2-1; V: TRBV28; CDR3: CASRTGFNDEQFF; DNA: TGTGCCAGCAGAACGGGATTCAACGATGAGCAGTTCTTC
D: TRBD2; J: TRBJ2-3; V: TRBV25-1; CDR3: CASSGTSGVSDTQYF; DNA: TGTGCCAGCAGCGGGACTAGCGGGGTCTCAGATACGCAGTATTTT
D: TRBD1; J: TRBJ1-1; V: TRBV7-3; CDR3: CASSPQGGRAAEAFF; DNA: TGTGCCAGCAGCCCCCAGGGGGGGCGCGCGGCTGAAGCTTTCTTT